These 10 T cell receptor beta chains share one sample of origin, sequenced in a study of blood T cell repertoires in COVID-19. Profiling relied on immunoSEQ multiplex PCR, and the TCRdb table lists in-frame clones only, not all of them. The sample records tens of thousands of clones, 83% being singletons. The sequenced sample was peripheral blood. The receptors shown here come from a woman older than 75 with acute or convalescent COVID-19.

V is TRBV27 and J is TRBJ2-7; D may be TRBD1 (6 bases). V lost 5 bases and J lost 6, with 17 bases in between. CDR1 is MNHEY, CDR2 SMNVEV, per germline (reference sequence). The CDR3 runs 14 residues. CDR3 protein: CASSPRTVPTEQYF. As DNA, the CDR3 is TGTGCCAGCAGTCCGCGGACAGTACCGACCGAGCAGTACTTC.

The chain is built from TRBV15 and TRBJ2-3; TRBD2 matches 7 bases. Germline lookup yields CDR1 LNHNV and CDR2 YYDKDF (reference sequence). This CDR3 has 16 residues. V gave up 4 bases and J gave up 0 bases; unmatched junction bases: 7. CDR3 coding DNA: TGTGCCACCAGCACGGGAGGCCCCTTTAGCACAGATACGCAGTATTTT. It is translated as CATSTGGPFSTDTQYF.

The V gene is TRBV5-1, the J gene TRBJ1-2, with TRBD1 as a possible D gene (5 bases). Per the germline V gene, CDR1 is SGHRS and CDR2 is YFSETQ. V lost 4 bases, J lost 7 bases, and 17 bases lay in between. The CDR3 covers 14 residues. The CDR3 loop is CASSRIGVESGYTF. The CDR3 nucleotides read TGCGCCAGCAGCAGGATAGGGGTTGAGAGTGGCTACACCTTC.

This clone was recorded only once. The DNA of the CDR3 is TGTGCCAGCTCAGACAGGGGGCTCTATGGCTACACCTTC. Translated: CASSDRGLYGYTF. The chain couples TRBV18 to TRBJ1-2, with 10 positions matching TRBD1. V was pared by 5 bases and J by 4 bases, with 1 base of the junction left unmatched. Germline lookup yields CDR1 KGHSH and CDR2 LQKENI. The CDR3 is made up of 13 amino acids.

The chain combines TRBV14 with TRBJ1-2; no reliable D call. Trimming pared 2 bases from V and 7 bases from J, leaving 11 bases between. The germline CDR1 and CDR2 sequences are SGHDN and FVKESK. There are 13 residues in the CDR3. The CDR3 loop reads CASSQYSASGYTF. The CDR3 nucleotides read TGTGCCAGCAGCCAATACTCCGCGAGTGGCTACACCTTC.

This chain's CDR3 is CASSSLGGVYEQYF. The CDR3 DNA reads TGTGCCAGTAGTTCCCTTGGAGGCGTCTACGAGCAGTACTTC. The chain links TRBV19 to TRBJ2-7; tentatively, D is TRBD2 (5 bases). CDR3 size: 14 residues. In germline, CDR1 is LNHDA, CDR2 SQIVND (reference sequence). V was shortened by 5 bases and J by 3 bases, with 14 bases between the two germline ends.

The chain combines TRBV5-1 with TRBJ1-2; 9 nucleotides match TRBD1. CDR1 and CDR2 from the germline V gene are SGHRS and YFSETQ. Trimming took 0 bases from V and 8 from J; bases not matched to a gene: 2. The CDR3 sequence is 13 residues long. CDR3 residues: CASSLGQGEGYTF. The CDR3 DNA is TGCGCCAGCAGCTTGGGACAGGGGGAGGGCTACACCTTC.

The V and J genes are TRBV24-1 and TRBJ2-5, with D possibly TRBD2 on 6 matching bases. Trimming removed 0 bases at V and 7 bases at J, with 14 bases between. Germline CDR1 KGHDR, CDR2 SFDVKD. The CDR3 runs to 15 residues. The CDR3 spells CATSDLQGGIGTQYF. The CDR3 DNA reads as TGTGCCACCAGTGATTTGCAGGGCGGGATAGGGACCCAGTACTTC.

This chain uses TRBV27 with TRBJ2-1; TRBD2 might be the D (6 bases). The CDR3 is 15 residues long. V was shortened by 2 bases and J by 3 bases, with 11 bases between the two germline ends. CDR1 is MNHEY and CDR2 is SMNVEV in the germline V gene (reference sequence). CDR3 DNA: TGTGCCAGCAGTTTACGGGGGATTGGCTACAATGAGCAGTTCTTC. The encoded protein is CASSLRGIGYNEQFF.

CDR3 loop: CASTQRGPPQHF. The CDR3 DNA reads TGTGCCAGCACCCAAAGAGGGCCGCCCCAGCATTTT. The chain carries TRBV28 and TRBJ1-5; D gene uncertain. V lost 7 bases to trimming and J lost 9 bases, with 13 bases between them. The CDR3 covers 12 residues. The germline gives CDR1 MDHEN, CDR2 SYDVKM.